These 18 T cell receptor beta chains came from one sample sequenced in a study of regulatory T cells in long-lasting Graves disease. Time point meaning: persistent/refractory GD, antithyroid drugs over 5 years with positive TRAb. PBMCs provided the RNA from which the TCR library was made. Assembly of TCR beta libraries relied on iRepertoire HTBI primers together with Arm-PCR of CDR3 regions. Via MiXCR, TCRdb re-called the multiplex PCR reads, giving one row per CDR3 protein. The sample has 300,000 to 350,000 distinct CDR3 sequences; about 18% are singletons. Sequencing was performed on peripheral blood mononuclear cells (PBMCs), taken when the disease was refractory, from a patient treated with antithyroid drugs. The source is a female donor with Graves disease.

This clonotype came up once. The J gene is TRBJ1-1, the V gene TRBV5-1; no definite D call. Germline V gene lookup returns CDR1 SGHRS and CDR2 YFSETQ. Trimming pared 2 bases from V and 0 bases from J, leaving 11 bases between. There are 15 residues in the CDR3. The CDR3 protein is CASSLIGRMNTEAFF. The CDR3 nucleotides read TGCGCCAGCAGCTTAATCGGACGGATGAACACTGAAGCTTTCTTT.

This clonotype was observed at least ten times. The gene calls are TRBV6-2 or TRBV6-3 and TRBJ1-1, with no clear D. Germline loops: CDR1 MNHEY, CDR2 SVGEGT. V lost 2 bases and J lost 1, with 5 bases in between. The CDR3 has 13 residues. The DNA for the CDR3 is TGTGCCAGCAGTTACGGGAGGAACACTGAAGCTTTCTTT. Translating it yields CASSYGRNTEAFF.

This clonotype showed up many times. The rearrangement uses TRBV6-1 and TRBJ2-7, with 13 bases matching TRBD2. The CDR3 runs 14 residues. Germline V gives CDR1 MNHNS, CDR2 SASEGT. J gave up 2 bases and V 10 bases, and 5 bases lay outside the gene matches. The CDR3 loop is CATAGLAGTYEQYF. In DNA, the CDR3 is TGTGCCACCGCGGGACTAGCGGGAACCTACGAGCAGTACTTC.

This clonotype was seen just once. A junction boundary mismatches the germline segment, possibly from a read error. V is TRBV12-3 or TRBV12-4 and J is TRBJ1-1; the D gene is possibly TRBD1 (6 bases). The CDR3 length is 16 residues. The DNA for the CDR3 is TGTGCCAGCAGTTTAGATGGGGGCGTAGTGAACGCTGAAGCTTTCTTT. It specifies CASSLDGGVVNAEAFF.

This clonotype has a single count. The V and J genes are TRBV4-3 and TRBJ2-7, with D possibly TRBD1 on 5 matching bases. The CDR3 extends over 15 amino acids. Per germline, CDR1 LGHNA and CDR2 YSLEER. V was clipped by 0 bases and J by 3 bases, with 12 bases between them. The CDR3 reads CASSQDRAGNYEQYF. The CDR3 nucleotides read TGCGCCAGCAGCCAAGACCGGGCAGGGAACTACGAGCAGTACTTC.

This clonotype was detected many times. The CDR3: CASSLSFGTGNNSPLHF. The DNA of the CDR3 is TGTGCCAGCAGTTTATCGTTCGGGACAGGAAATAATTCACCCCTCCACTTT. The chain links TRBV28 to TRBJ1-6, with TRBD1 matching 8 bases. This CDR3 region has 17 residues. The V gene's germline CDR1 is MDHEN and CDR2 SYDVKM. The V segment lost 1 base and the J segment 5 bases; nucleotides outside the gene matches: 7.

This clonotype has a count of ten or more. The CDR3 region is CASRDGGSSYEQYF. In DNA form, the CDR3 reads TGTGCCAGCAGGGATGGCGGTAGCTCCTACGAGCAGTACTTC. The V and J genes are TRBV12-3 or TRBV12-4 and TRBJ2-7; no definite D call. Trimming removed 6 bases at V and 0 bases at J, with 12 bases between. The CDR3 totals 14 residues.

This clonotype showed up many times. J is TRBJ1-1 and V is TRBV3-1, with D maybe TRBD1 (5 bases). V lost 4 bases, J lost 1 base, and 16 bases lay in between. CDR1 is LGHDT and CDR2 is YNNKEL in the germline V gene (reference sequence). The CDR3 is 16 amino acids. CDR3 protein: CASSPQGTVANTEAFF. CDR3 sequence (DNA): TGTGCCAGCAGCCCTCAGGGTACGGTCGCGAACACTGAAGCTTTCTTT.

This clonotype was seen at least ten times. The V call is TRBV28, the J call TRBJ2-7, with D perhaps TRBD1 or TRBD2 (7 bases each). V gave up 6 bases and J gave up 4 bases, with 16 bases separating them. Germline CDR1 reads MDHEN; CDR2 reads SYDVKM. This CDR3 has 14 amino acids. CDR3 sequence (DNA): TGTGCCAGCAGGAGCGGGACAGTGAAATACGAGCAGTACTTC. This gives the protein CASRSGTVKYEQYF.

This clonotype was seen many times. V usage is TRBV6-1 and J usage is TRBJ1-5; D not resolved. The CDR3 sequence is 14 residues long. CDR1 MNHNS and CDR2 SASEGT come from the germline V gene. V lost 9 bases, J lost 2 bases, and 14 bases lay in between. Here the CDR3 reads CASEAPNGNQPQHF. DNA for the CDR3: TGTGCCAGTGAGGCTCCGAACGGCAATCAGCCCCAGCATTTT.

This clonotype was found many times. This rearrangement joins TRBV7-9 to TRBJ2-2; D remains ambiguous. Trimming took off 1 base at V and 11 bases at J, with 5 bases between the two ends. CDR3 length: 11 residues. Germline CDR1 and CDR2: SEHNR and FQNEAQ (reference sequence). DNA for the CDR3: TGTGCCAGCAGCTTAGGGGAAGAGCTGTTTTTT. This translates into CASSLGEELFF.

The chain recombines TRBV15 with TRBJ1-5, with 8 nucleotides matching TRBD1. V lost 6 bases, J lost 7 bases, and 11 bases stayed unmatched. Germline V lookup: CDR1 LNHNV, CDR2 YYDKDF (reference sequence). This CDR3 comprises 15 residues. DNA for the CDR3: TGTGCCACCAGGGGGGGCACAGGGGGTTACCAGCCCCAGCATTTT. This codes for CATRGGTGGYQPQHF.

This clonotype was detected ten times or more. The J gene is TRBJ2-5, the V gene TRBV29-1, with 9 nucleotides matching TRBD2. Germline assignment: CDR1 SQVTM and CDR2 ANQGSEA. This CDR3 spans 16 amino acids. J gave up 5 bases and V 3 bases, and 13 bases lay outside the gene matches. The DNA for the CDR3 is TGCAGCGTTGATGGTCTAGCGGGGACAAGGTGGGAGACCCAGTACTTC. Translation: CSVDGLAGTRWETQYF. The full variable domain, completed using reference TRBV29-1 and TRBJ2-5, is SAVISQKPSRDICQRGTSLTIQCQVDSQVTMMFWYRQQPGQSLTLIATANQGSEATYESGFVIDKFPISRPNLTFSTLTVSNMSPEDSSIYLCSVDGLAGTRWETQYFGPGTRLLVL.

This rearrangement joins TRBV5-1 to TRBJ2-7; D perhaps matches TRBD1 (5 bases). The CDR3 runs 14 residues. Trimming cost V 2 bases and J 0 bases, with 9 bases left between them. The germline CDR1 and CDR2 sequences are SGHRS and YFSETQ. In nucleotides, the CDR3 is TGCGCCAGCAGCTTTCAGGGCCCCTCCTACGAGCAGTACTTC. Translated, it gives CASSFQGPSYEQYF.

The rearrangement joins TRBV11-2 to TRBJ2-4, with 8 bases matching TRBD1. Germline V gene lookup returns CDR1 SGHAT and CDR2 FQNNGV. V was pared by 4 bases and J by 4 bases, with 9 bases of the junction left unmatched. The CDR3 runs 16 residues. The CDR3 spells CASSSPHQGAKNIQYF. Here the CDR3 DNA reads TGTGCCAGCAGCTCCCCCCACCAGGGGGCTAAAAACATTCAGTACTTC.

This chain connects TRBV4-1 to TRBJ1-5, with 7 bases fitting TRBD1. This CDR3 has 15 amino acids. Germline V CDR1 and CDR2: MGHRA, YSYEKL. V shed 6 bases, J shed 3 bases, and the junction held 8 bases outside the gene matches. The CDR3 reads CASSLRDSLNQPQHF. CDR3 bases: TGCGCCAGCAGTCTCCGGGACAGTCTCAATCAGCCCCAGCATTTT.

The rearrangement joins TRBV19 to TRBJ2-5; 7 bases map to TRBD1. With 5 bases clipped from V and 4 bases from J, the junction kept 7 bases outside the gene matches. Germline CDR1 is LNHDA and CDR2 is SQIVND (reference sequence). The CDR3 spans 14 residues. DNA for the CDR3: TGTGCCAGTAGTCATCTAGGGGGCGCAGAGACCCAGTACTTC. Encoded protein: CASSHLGGAETQYF.

Many counts were recorded for this clonotype. This sequence joins TRBV6-1 and TRBJ2-7; D unresolved. Trimming cost V 6 bases and J 1 base, with 13 bases left between them. Germline CDR1 reads MNHNS; CDR2 reads SASEGT. This CDR3 comprises 14 residues. DNA of the CDR3: TGTGCCAGCAGAGGCACTGGAAGTTCCTACGAGCAGTACTTC. This sequence encodes CASRGTGSSYEQYF.